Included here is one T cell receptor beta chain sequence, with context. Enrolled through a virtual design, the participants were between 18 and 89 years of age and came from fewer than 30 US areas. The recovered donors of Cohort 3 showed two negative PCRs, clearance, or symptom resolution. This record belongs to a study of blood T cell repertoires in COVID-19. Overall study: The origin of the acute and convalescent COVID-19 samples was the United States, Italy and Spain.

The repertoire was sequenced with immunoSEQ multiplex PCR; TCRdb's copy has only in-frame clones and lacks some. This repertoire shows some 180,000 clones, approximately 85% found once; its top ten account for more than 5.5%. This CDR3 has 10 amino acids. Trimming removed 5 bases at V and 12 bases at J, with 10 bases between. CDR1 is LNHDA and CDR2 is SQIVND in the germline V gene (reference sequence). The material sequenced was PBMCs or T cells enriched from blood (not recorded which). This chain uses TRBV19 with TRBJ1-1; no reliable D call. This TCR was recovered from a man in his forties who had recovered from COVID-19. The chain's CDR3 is CASSRDGTFF. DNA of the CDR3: TGTGCCAGTAGTCGGGATGGGACTTTCTTT.